This is a list of T cell receptor beta chains from one sample in a study of T cells in Graves' hyperthyroidism and ophthalmopathy. In TCRdb, the multiplex PCR reads were re-called with MiXCR into one record per CDR3 protein. Of some 500,000 distinct CDR3 sequences in the sample, 14% were seen once. Sequencing was done on a sample of blood. These receptors all stem from a woman under 30 with Graves' hyperthyroidism. CDR3s include the opening cysteine and the closing phenylalanine or tryptophan. The order of the fields is clone size, V gene, D gene, J gene, CDR3 protein, CDR3 DNA. D genes are given only for firm matches. Only part of the rows carry a size: once, few, many, or a class if the clone is expanded.

size: many
V: TRBV27
D: TRBD1
J: TRBJ2-3
CDR3: CASSQAGTGTQYF
DNA: TGTGCCAGCAGTCAGGCCGGGACAGGGACGCAGTATTTT

size: many
V: TRBV27
D: -
J: TRBJ1-1
CDR3: CASSSPGGGTEAFF
DNA: TGTGCCAGCAGTTCCCCAGGCGGGGGAACTGAAGCTTTCTTT

size: many
V: TRBV5-1
D: TRBD1
J: TRBJ2-3
CDR3: CASSLERGHTDTQYF
DNA: TGCGCCAGCAGCTTGGAAAGGGGGCACACAGATACGCAGTATTTT

size: many
V: TRBV20-1
D: -
J: TRBJ2-3
CDR3: CSARGLDTQYF
DNA: TGCAGTGCCAGGGGATTGGATACGCAGTATTTT

size: -
V: TRBV5-1
D: TRBD2
J: TRBJ2-1
CDR3: CASSLEGLEYNEQFF
DNA: TGCGCCAGCAGCTTGGAAGGACTAGAGTACAATGAGCAGTTCTTC

size: -
V: TRBV7-9
D: -
J: TRBJ1-5
CDR3: CASSPGDTQHF
DNA: TGTGCCAGCAGCCCTGGGGATACGCAGCATTTT

size: many
V: TRBV7-3
D: TRBD2
J: TRBJ2-5
CDR3: CASSLKVGSSGRETQYF
DNA: TGTGCCAGCAGCTTAAAGGTTGGGTCTAGCGGGCGGGAGACCCAGTACTTC

size: -
V: TRBV7-9
D: -
J: TRBJ1-2
CDR3: CASSFRDPRFRGYTF
DNA: TGTGCCAGCAGCTTCCGGGACCCAAGGTTTAGAGGCTACACCTTC

size: many
V: TRBV3-1
D: -
J: TRBJ1-4
CDR3: CASSQNGGYEKLFF
DNA: TGTGCCAGCAGCCAAAACGGGGGTTACGAAAAACTGTTTTTT

size: many
V: TRBV2
D: TRBD1
J: TRBJ1-4
CDR3: CASSEDRGSEKLFF
DNA: TGTGCCAGCAGTGAGGACAGGGGCAGTGAAAAACTGTTTTTT

size: -
V: TRBV12-3/TRBV12-4
D: TRBD1
J: TRBJ2-1
CDR3: CASSLTGAGEQFF
DNA: TGTGCCAGCAGTCTAACAGGGGCGGGTGAGCAGTTCTTC

size: many
V: TRBV5-1
D: TRBD2
J: TRBJ2-5
CDR3: CASSFASGRETQYF
DNA: TGCGCCAGCAGCTTCGCTAGCGGGAGGGAGACCCAGTACTTC

size: -
V: TRBV19
D: -
J: TRBJ2-2
CDR3: CASTPAANTGELFF
DNA: TGTGCCAGTACCCCTGCGGCGAACACCGGGGAGCTGTTTTTT

size: -
V: TRBV27
D: -
J: TRBJ2-1
CDR3: CASSRRLGVYEQFF
DNA: TGTGCCAGCAGTCGCCGGCTAGGGGTCTATGAGCAGTTCTTC

size: few
V: TRBV7-3
D: -
J: TRBJ2-1
CDR3: CASSSPTHNEQFF
DNA: TGTGCCAGCAGCTCACCCACCCACAATGAGCAGTTCTTC

size: many
V: TRBV5-1
D: -
J: TRBJ1-2
CDR3: CASSLGAYERGYGYTF
DNA: TGCGCCAGCAGCTTGGGGGCCTACGAGAGGGGTTATGGCTACACCTTC

size: many
V: TRBV24-1
D: -
J: TRBJ2-2
CDR3: CATSDSSAHTGELFF
DNA: TGTGCCACCAGTGATTCTAGCGCCCACACCGGGGAGCTGTTTTTT

size: -
V: TRBV7-9
D: -
J: TRBJ2-1
CDR3: CASSLIMEQFF
DNA: TGTGCCAGCAGCCTAATTATGGAGCAGTTCTTC

size: -
V: TRBV10-3
D: TRBD1
J: TRBJ1-4
CDR3: CAISGGGRTKEKLFF
DNA: TGTGCCATCAGTGGAGGGGGCAGGACCAAGGAAAAACTGTTTTTT

size: many
V: TRBV19
D: -
J: TRBJ1-2
CDR3: CASTPGPTNYGYTF
DNA: TGTGCCAGCACCCCGGGACCGACTAACTATGGCTACACCTTC

size: many
V: TRBV12-3/TRBV12-4
D: -
J: TRBJ1-2
CDR3: CASSSQRTVYGYTF
DNA: TGTGCCAGCAGTTCGCAGAGAACTGTCTATGGCTACACCTTC

size: few
V: TRBV9
D: TRBD2
J: TRBJ2-7
CDR3: CASSPQRTSGYEQYF
DNA: TGTGCCAGCAGCCCACAGCGGACTAGCGGATACGAGCAGTACTTC

size: -
V: TRBV3-1
D: TRBD1
J: TRBJ1-1
CDR3: CASSQMATGRGTEAFF
DNA: TGTGCCAGCAGCCAAATGGCGACAGGGCGAGGGACTGAAGCTTTCTTT

size: many
V: TRBV5-1
D: TRBD1
J: TRBJ2-1
CDR3: CASSPEQGARSNEQFF
DNA: TGCGCCAGCAGCCCAGAACAGGGGGCGAGATCCAATGAGCAGTTCTTC

size: many
V: TRBV12-3/TRBV12-4
D: -
J: TRBJ1-1
CDR3: CASSLDGTNTEAFF
DNA: TGTGCCAGCAGTTTGGACGGAACGAACACTGAAGCTTTCTTT

size: many
V: TRBV5-1
D: TRBD2
J: TRBJ2-7
CDR3: CASSLRLAGERYEQYF
DNA: TGCGCCAGCAGCTTGAGGCTAGCGGGAGAAAGGTACGAGCAGTACTTC

size: -
V: TRBV5-1
D: -
J: TRBJ2-7
CDR3: CASSLESDSYEQYF
DNA: TGCGCCAGCAGCTTGGAATCTGACTCCTACGAGCAGTACTTC